This T cell receptor beta chain was found in a study of OX40 agonist ivuxolimab in advanced cancers. Overall study results and limits: Among the least clonally expanded were partial responders at 0.1-3.0 mg/kg.

Produced via immunoSEQ multiplex PCR; TCRdb's table is partial and in-frame only. The sample includes about 58,000 clones, approximately 88% of them seen just once. As for this clone: Its antigen is undetermined.

This CDR3 has 16 amino acids. V dropped 10 bases and J dropped 5 bases, with 26 bases sitting between them. Germline assignment: CDR1 MDHEN and CDR2 SYDVKM. This sequence originates from an adult with an advanced solid tumor such as melanoma, head and neck, liver or kidney cancer. The chain couples TRBV28 to TRBJ2-5; maybe TRBD2 (7 bases). The source was CD4+ or CD8+ T cells sorted from blood, collected in a trial of the OX40 agonist ivuxolimab. CDR3 nucleotide sequence: TGTGCCACCGGTGGGAGGGGGACTTCCATAGGCGAGACCCAGTACTTC. Amino acid sequence: CATGGRGTSIGETQYF.